This T cell receptor (beta chain) was sequenced in a study of metastatic and nonmetastatic thyroid tumors. As for the study in general: Where malignant and benign thyroid patients were concerned, repertoires were compared across blood and tumor or nodule tissue.

Per the study methods: Variation in CDR3 across clinicopathological groups served as the basis for constructing a distant-metastasis classifier in papillary thyroid cancer. Using MiXCR, TCRdb reanalyzed the PCR reads. These V and J calls originate from TCRdb's pipeline instead of the authors' own analysis. The sample holds about 23,000 clones, around 20% seen once. Germline trimming cut 5 bases from V and 8 bases from J; bases unmatched to any gene: 11. This CDR3 region has 14 residues. From germline, CDR1 is MNHNS and CDR2 SASEGT. Thyroid surgery was performed in patients who had received no treatment beforehand. Findings and limits, study-wide: Benign nodules reportedly had significantly lower TCR beta diversity than malignant thyroid tumors in blood and tumor.

This clone is labeled medium-sized. What it recognizes is unknown. This TCR derives from a female donor with papillary thyroid cancer or a benign thyroid nodule (not recorded which). Some clones in this sample may be carry-over from other donors' samples. The chain joins TRBV6-1 to TRBJ1-2, with TRBD1 matching over 7 bases. Sequencing used blood. CDR3 nucleotide sequence: TGTGCCAGCAGTTTCACCGGGACAGTAGACGGCTACACCTTC. Amino acids: CASSFTGTVDGYTF.